Sequencing of this T cell receptor beta chain was carried out in a study of immune evolution from preneoplasia to lung adenocarcinoma. About the research overall: HLA loss of heterozygosity: under 7.5% AIS, less than 18% MIA, roughly 35% ADC, none AAH.

Study results and limitations: Top clone frequencies peaked in normal lung, apparently declining through invasive adenocarcinoma.

Using immunoSEQ multiplex PCR, the repertoire was profiled, and TCRdb retains in-frame clones only, with some absent. This sample has some 6,100 clones, with over 80% found just once. On this clone itself: Its antigen is undetermined.

The CDR3 is made up of 16 amino acids. Germline V lookup: CDR1 LNHDA, CDR2 SQIVND (reference sequence). J was trimmed by 4 bases and V by 10 bases; bases with no gene match: 18. Premalignant or tumor cells were enriched by macro-dissection after pathologic assessment. The chain is built from TRBV19 and TRBJ2-5, with 7 bases matching TRBD1. The origin of this receptor is a person aged 55 to 70 with lung adenocarcinoma. What was sequenced was FFPE invasive lung adenocarcinoma tissue. DNA for the CDR3: TGTGCCACAGTTCCCACTGAACAGGGGAAAGTAGAGACCCAGTACTTC. Translated: CATVPTEQGKVETQYF.